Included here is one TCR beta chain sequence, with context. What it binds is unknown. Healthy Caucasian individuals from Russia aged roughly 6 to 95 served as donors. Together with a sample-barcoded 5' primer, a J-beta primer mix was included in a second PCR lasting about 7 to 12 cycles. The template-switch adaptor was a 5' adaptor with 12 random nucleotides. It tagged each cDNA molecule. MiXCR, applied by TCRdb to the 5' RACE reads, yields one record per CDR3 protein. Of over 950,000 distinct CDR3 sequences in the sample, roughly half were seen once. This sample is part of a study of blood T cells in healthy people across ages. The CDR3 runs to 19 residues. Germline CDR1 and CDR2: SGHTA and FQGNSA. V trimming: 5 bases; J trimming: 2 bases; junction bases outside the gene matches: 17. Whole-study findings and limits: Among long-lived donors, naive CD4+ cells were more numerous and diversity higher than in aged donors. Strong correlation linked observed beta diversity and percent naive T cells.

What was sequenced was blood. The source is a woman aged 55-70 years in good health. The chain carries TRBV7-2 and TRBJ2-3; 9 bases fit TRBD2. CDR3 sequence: CASSIVGGYSGGNTDTQYF. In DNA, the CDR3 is TGTGCCAGCAGCATCGTAGGGGGATATAGCGGGGGTAACACAGATACGCAGTATTTT.